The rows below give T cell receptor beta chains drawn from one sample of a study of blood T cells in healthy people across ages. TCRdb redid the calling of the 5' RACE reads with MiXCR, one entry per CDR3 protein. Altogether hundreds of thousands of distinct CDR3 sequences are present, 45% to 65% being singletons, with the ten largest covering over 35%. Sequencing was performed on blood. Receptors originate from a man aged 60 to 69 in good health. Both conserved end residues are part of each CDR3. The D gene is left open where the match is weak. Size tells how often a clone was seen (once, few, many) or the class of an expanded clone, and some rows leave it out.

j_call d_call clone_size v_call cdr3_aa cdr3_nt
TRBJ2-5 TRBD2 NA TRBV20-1 CSASNRLARYQETQYF TGCAGTGCTAGCAACAGACTAGCCCGGTACCAAGAGACCCAGTACTTC
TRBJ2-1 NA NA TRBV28 CASRPGRGPYNEQFF TGTGCCAGCAGACCGGGACGGGGTCCATACAATGAGCAGTTCTTC
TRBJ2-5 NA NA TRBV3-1 CASSQAGGPSPGTQYF TGTGCCAGCAGCCAAGCGGGTGGTCCGTCCCCAGGGACCCAGTACTTC
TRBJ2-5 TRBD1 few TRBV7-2 CASSLFPGGAGETQYF TGTGCCAGCAGCTTGTTCCCAGGGGGCGCTGGGGAGACCCAGTACTTC
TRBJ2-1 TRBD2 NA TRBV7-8 CASSLGGGLSYNEQFF TGTGCCAGCAGCTTAGGCGGGGGGTTATCCTACAATGAGCAGTTCTTC
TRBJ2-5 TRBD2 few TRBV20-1 CSARYGGGRETQYF TGCAGTGCTAGATACGGGGGGGGTCGTGAGACCCAGTACTTC
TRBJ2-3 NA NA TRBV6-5 CACRPGWGRGGDTQYF TGTGCCTGCAGACCCGGTTGGGGGCGAGGGGGGGATACGCAGTATTTT
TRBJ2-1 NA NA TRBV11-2 CASSGEGEQFF TGTGCCAGCAGCGGCGAGGGTGAGCAGTTCTTC
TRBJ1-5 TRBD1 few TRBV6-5 CASSETGGVDQPQHF TGTGCCAGCAGCGAGACAGGGGGCGTGGATCAGCCCCAGCATTTT
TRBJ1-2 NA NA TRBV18 CASSPGGFYGYTF TGTGCCAGCTCACCTGGCGGTTTCTATGGCTACACCTTC
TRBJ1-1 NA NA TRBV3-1 CASSQDRQARGEAFF TGTGCCAGCAGCCAAGATCGACAGGCCCGCGGTGAAGCTTTCTTT
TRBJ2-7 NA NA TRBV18 CASPQGGESSYEQYF TGTGCCAGCCCACAGGGAGGGGAGAGCTCCTACGAGCAGTACTTC
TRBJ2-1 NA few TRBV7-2 CASSSTGGTSYNEQFF TGTGCCAGCAGCTCAACTGGGGGGACCTCCTACAATGAGCAGTTCTTC
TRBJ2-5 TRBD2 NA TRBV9 CASSANGGTFQETQYF TGTGCCAGCAGCGCCAACGGGGGGACTTTCCAAGAGACCCAGTACTTC
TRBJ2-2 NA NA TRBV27 CASSLYQYTGELFF TGTGCCAGCAGTTTATATCAGTATACCGGGGAGCTGTTTTTT
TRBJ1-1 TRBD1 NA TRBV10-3 CAISSQGMNTEAFF TGTGCCATCAGTTCACAGGGGATGAACACTGAAGCTTTCTTT
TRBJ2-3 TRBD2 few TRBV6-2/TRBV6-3 CASTGLLAGRADTQYF TGTGCCAGCACCGGATTACTAGCGGGACGCGCAGATACGCAGTATTTT
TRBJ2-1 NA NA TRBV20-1 CSARGGRWVNEQFF TGCAGTGCTAGAGGGGGCAGGTGGGTCAATGAGCAGTTCTTC
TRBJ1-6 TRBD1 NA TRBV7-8 CASSWGQQNSPLHF TGTGCCAGCAGCTGGGGACAGCAGAATTCACCCCTCCACTTT
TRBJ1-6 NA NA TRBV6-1 CASSELWDTLGNSPLHF TGTGCCAGCAGTGAATTGTGGGACACCCTGGGTAATTCACCCCTCCACTTT
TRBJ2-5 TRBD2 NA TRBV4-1 CASSQDPGGQETQYF TGCGCCAGCAGCCAAGATCCGGGAGGTCAAGAGACCCAGTACTTC
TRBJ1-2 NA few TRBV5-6 CASSSLTTGYGYTF TGTGCCAGCAGCTCACTGACGACAGGCTATGGCTACACCTTC
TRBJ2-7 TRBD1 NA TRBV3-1 CASSHRGQGSYEQYF TGTGCCAGCAGCCACCGCGGACAGGGAAGCTACGAGCAGTACTTC
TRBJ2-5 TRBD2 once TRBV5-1 CASSSSGTSEQTQYF TGCGCCAGCAGCTCGAGTGGGACTAGCGAGCAGACCCAGTACTTC
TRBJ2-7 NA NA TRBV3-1 CASSQVEISYEQYF TGTGCCAGCAGCCAAGTTGAGATCTCCTACGAGCAGTACTTC
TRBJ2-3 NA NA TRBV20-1 CSSWEVTDTQYF TGCAGTTCCTGGGAGGTCACAGATACGCAGTATTTT
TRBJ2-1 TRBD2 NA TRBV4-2 CASSPRTSGGEREQFF TGTGCCAGCAGCCCTCGAACTAGCGGGGGGGAACGGGAGCAGTTCTTC
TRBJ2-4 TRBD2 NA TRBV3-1 CASSPRVASGVGAKNIQYF TGTGCCAGCAGCCCCCGGGTAGCGAGCGGGGTGGGGGCCAAAAACATTCAGTACTTC
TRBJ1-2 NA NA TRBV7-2 CASSLQQGGYGYTF TGTGCCAGCAGCTTACAACAGGGTGGCTATGGCTACACCTTC
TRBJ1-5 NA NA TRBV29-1 CSAGETVDQPQHF TGCAGCGCAGGCGAGACGGTCGATCAGCCCCAGCATTTT
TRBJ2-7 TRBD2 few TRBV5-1 CASSPDTGGDLKQYF TGCGCCAGCAGCCCCGACACGGGGGGGGACCTCAAGCAGTACTTC
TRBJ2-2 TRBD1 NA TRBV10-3 CAITVGTGNTGELFF TGTGCCATCACCGTCGGGACAGGCAACACCGGGGAGCTGTTTTTT
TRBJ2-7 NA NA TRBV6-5 CASSRYGQPSEQYF TGTGCCAGCAGTCGCTATGGACAGCCGTCCGAGCAGTACTTC
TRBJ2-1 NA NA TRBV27 CASSQHSGRRYNEQFF TGTGCCAGCAGCCAGCACTCGGGAAGGAGGTACAATGAGCAGTTCTTC
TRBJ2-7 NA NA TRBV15 CATSRDVGGFLRGEQYF TGTGCCACCAGCAGAGATGTTGGCGGGTTCCTACGAGGGGAGCAGTACTTC
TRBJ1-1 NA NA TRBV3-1 CASSQAATGKVTEAFF TGTGCCAGTAGCCAAGCAGCCACAGGGAAGGTAACTGAAGCTTTCTTT
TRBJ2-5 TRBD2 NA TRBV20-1 CSARFPSGQSKETQYF TGCAGTGCTAGATTTCCTAGCGGGCAGAGTAAAGAGACCCAGTACTTC
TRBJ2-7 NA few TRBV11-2 CASSLQGLWEQYF TGTGCCAGCAGCTTGCAGGGTCTATGGGAGCAGTACTTC
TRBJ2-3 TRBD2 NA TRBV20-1 CSATTSSDTQYF TGCAGTGCCACGACTAGCTCAGATACGCAGTATTTT
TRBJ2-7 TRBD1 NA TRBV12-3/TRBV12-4 CASSSRGSYNEQYF TGTGCCAGCAGTTCCAGGGGGTCCTACAATGAGCAGTACTTC